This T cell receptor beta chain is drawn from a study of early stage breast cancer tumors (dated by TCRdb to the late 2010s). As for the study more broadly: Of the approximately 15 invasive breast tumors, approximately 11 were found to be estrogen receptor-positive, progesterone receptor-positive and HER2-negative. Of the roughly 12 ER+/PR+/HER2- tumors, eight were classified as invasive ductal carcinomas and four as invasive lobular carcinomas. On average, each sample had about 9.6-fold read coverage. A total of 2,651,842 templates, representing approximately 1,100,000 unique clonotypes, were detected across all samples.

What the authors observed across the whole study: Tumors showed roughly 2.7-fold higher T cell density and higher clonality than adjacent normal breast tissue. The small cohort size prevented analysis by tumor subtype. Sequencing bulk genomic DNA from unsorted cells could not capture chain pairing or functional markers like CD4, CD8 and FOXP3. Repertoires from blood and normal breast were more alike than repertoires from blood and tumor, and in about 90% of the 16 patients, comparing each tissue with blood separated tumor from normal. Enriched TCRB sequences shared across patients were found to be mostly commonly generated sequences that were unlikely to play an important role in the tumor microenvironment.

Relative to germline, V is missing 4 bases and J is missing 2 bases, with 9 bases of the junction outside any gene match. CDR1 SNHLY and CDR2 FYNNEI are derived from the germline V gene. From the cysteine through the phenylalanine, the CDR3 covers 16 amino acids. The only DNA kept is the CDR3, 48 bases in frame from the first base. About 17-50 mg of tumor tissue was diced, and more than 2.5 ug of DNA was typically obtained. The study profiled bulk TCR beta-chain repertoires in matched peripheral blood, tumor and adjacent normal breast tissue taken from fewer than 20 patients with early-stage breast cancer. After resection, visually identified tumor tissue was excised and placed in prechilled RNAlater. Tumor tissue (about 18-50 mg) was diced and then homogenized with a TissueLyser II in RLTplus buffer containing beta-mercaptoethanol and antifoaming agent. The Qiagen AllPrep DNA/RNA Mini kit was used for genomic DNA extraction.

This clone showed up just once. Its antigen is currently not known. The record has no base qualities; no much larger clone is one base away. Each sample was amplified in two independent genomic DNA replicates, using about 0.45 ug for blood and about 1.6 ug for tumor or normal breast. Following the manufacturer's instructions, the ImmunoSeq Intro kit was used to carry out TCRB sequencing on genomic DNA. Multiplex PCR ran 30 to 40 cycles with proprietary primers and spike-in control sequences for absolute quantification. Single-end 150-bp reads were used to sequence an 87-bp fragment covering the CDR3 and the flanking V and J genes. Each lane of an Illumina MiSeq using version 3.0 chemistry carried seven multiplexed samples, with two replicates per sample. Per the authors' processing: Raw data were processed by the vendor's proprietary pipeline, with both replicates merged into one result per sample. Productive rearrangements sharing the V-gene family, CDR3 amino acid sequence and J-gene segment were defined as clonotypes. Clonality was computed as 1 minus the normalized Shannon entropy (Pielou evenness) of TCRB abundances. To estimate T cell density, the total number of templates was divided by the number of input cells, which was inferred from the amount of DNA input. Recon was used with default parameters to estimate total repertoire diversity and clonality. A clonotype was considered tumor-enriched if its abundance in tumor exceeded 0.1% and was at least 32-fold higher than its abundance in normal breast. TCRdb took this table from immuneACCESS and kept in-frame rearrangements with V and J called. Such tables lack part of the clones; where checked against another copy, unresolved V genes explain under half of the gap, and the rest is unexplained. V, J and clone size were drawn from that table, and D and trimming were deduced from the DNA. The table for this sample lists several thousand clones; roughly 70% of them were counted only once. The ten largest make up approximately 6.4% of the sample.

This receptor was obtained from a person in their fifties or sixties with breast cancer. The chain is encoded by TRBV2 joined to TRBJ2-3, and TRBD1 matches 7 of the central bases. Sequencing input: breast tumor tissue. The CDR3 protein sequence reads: CASSGTGTEFTDTQYF. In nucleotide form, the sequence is TGTGCCAGCAGTGGAACCGGGACAGAGTTCACAGATACGCAGTATTTT. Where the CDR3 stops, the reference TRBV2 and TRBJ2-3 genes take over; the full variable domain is EPEVTQTPSHQVTQMGQEVILRCVPISNHLYFYWYRQILGQKVEFLVSFYNNEISEKSEIFDDQFSVERPDGSNFTLKIRSTKLEDSAMYFCASSGTGTEFTDTQYFGPGTRLTVL.